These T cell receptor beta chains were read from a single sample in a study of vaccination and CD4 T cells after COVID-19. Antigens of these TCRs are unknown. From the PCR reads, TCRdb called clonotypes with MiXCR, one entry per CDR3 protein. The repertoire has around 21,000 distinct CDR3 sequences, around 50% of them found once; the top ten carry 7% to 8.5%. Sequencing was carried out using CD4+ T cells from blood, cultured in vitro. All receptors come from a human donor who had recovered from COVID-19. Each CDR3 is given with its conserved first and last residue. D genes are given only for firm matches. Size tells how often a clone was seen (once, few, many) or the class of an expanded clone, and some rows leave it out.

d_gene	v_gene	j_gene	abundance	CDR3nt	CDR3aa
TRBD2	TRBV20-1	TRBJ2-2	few	TGCAGTGCTAGGAGCGGGACTAGCGTTAACACCGGGGAGCTGTTTTTT	CSARSGTSVNTGELFF
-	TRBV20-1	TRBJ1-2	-	TGCAGTGCTAGAGAGAATCAGAGAATCTATGGCTACACCTTC	CSARENQRIYGYTF
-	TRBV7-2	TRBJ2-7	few	TGTGCCAGCAGCTTTGTCGGGATGGCCTACGAGCAGTACTTC	CASSFVGMAYEQYF
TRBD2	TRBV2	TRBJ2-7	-	TGTGCCAGCAGGGGGACTAGCGGGAAGTACGAGCAGTACTTC	CASRGTSGKYEQYF
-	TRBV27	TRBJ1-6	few	TGTGCCAGCAGTTTCGGTAGTTATAGGGGCTCCTCCTATAATTCACCCCTCCACTTT	CASSFGSYRGSSYNSPLHF
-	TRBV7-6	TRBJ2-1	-	TGTGCCAGCAGCTTAGATCTAGTGGTCGATGAGCAGTTCTTC	CASSLDLVVDEQFF
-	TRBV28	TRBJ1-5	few	TGTGCCAGTAGCTTCGGGGGGAATCAGCCCCAGCATTTT	CASSFGGNQPQHF
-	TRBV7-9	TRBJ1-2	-	TGTGCCAGCAGTCAACTGAAGATGCTCTATGGCTACACCTTC	CASSQLKMLYGYTF
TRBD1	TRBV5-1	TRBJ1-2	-	TGCGCCAGCAGCCCGGACGGACAGGGGATTGGCTACACCTTC	CASSPDGQGIGYTF
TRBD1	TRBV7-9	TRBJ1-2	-	TGTGCCAGCAGCTTTATCGGGACAGCCTATGGCTACACCTTC	CASSFIGTAYGYTF
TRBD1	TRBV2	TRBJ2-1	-	TGTGCCAGCAGTGAGTTCATTGCGGGACAGGGGGCTTCGGACTACAATGAGCAGTTCTTC	CASSEFIAGQGASDYNEQFF